This TCR beta chain was found in a study of OX40 agonist ivuxolimab in advanced cancers. Background on the study: The dose-escalation group included hepatocellular carcinoma, melanoma, renal cell carcinoma and head and neck cancer. Study observations and caveats: Low normalized T-cell clonal expansion also characterized some of the nonresponders. Expanded clones belonging to CD8+ T cells outnumbered, on average, those of CD4+. Researchers did not establish what antigens the expanded peripheral T cells target.

V was cut by 4 bases and J by 3 bases, with 16 bases left in between. The germline gives CDR1 SGHTS, CDR2 YDEGEE. The CDR3 has 15 amino acids. Profiling relied on immunoSEQ multiplex PCR, and the TCRdb table lists in-frame clones only, not all of them. The data contain 50,000 to 80,000 clones, 80% to 90% of them singletons. Points on this clone: The antigen is undetermined.

This TCR was sampled from an adult with an advanced solid tumor such as melanoma, head and neck, liver or kidney cancer. This specimen was CD4+ or CD8+ T cells sorted from blood, taken in a trial of the OX40 agonist ivuxolimab. The chain links TRBV5-8 to TRBJ1-2; a weak D match, TRBD1 (5 bases). CDR3 residues: CASSPKGAGYYGYTF. As DNA, the CDR3 is TGTGCCAGCAGCCCTAAAGGGGCAGGATACTATGGCTACACCTTC.